A single sample gave rise to the 7 T cell receptor beta chains below, sequenced in a study of T cell responses to AZD1222 COVID-19 vaccine (dated by TCRdb to the early 2020s). Read against the paper, the sample's time point label means: baseline before first vaccination. Library preparation used the immunoSEQ multiplex PCR assay. The table comes from immuneACCESS by way of TCRdb, which keeps in-frame sequences with V and J called. Part of the clones is missing from these tables; in studies checked, under half for an unresolved V gene and the rest for unknown reasons. This sample holds 100,000 to 150,000 clones; approximately 88% were observed only once. The top ten clones comprise about 27% of the sample. Sequences were derived from peripheral blood, sampled on day 0 of AZD1222 vaccination. The receptor set was obtained from an adult in good health.

With regard to this clone: Other DNA sequences in this specimen translate into the identical CDR3. CDR3 in DNA: TGTGCCAGCAGCCGCGTCGGGGGCTATGGCTACACCTTC. Its translation: CASSRVGGYGYTF. V usage is TRBV6-5 and J usage is TRBJ1-2; perhaps TRBD1 as D (5 bases). The CDR3 extends over 13 amino acids. Germline-derived CDR1 and CDR2 are MNHEY and SVGAGI. V lost 6 bases and J lost 4, with 12 bases in between.

The V call is TRBV7-9, the J call TRBJ2-7, with 9 bases that match TRBD2. Trimming at V came to 9 bases and at J to 4 bases, leaving 7 bases not matched to a gene. The germline gives CDR1 SEHNR, CDR2 FQNEAQ (reference sequence). The CDR3 consists of 13 residues. As DNA, the CDR3 is TGTGCCAGGGAGTGCGGGAGGGGTTACGAGCAGTACTTC. Translating gives CARECGRGYEQYF.

This rearrangement joins TRBV4-2 to TRBJ1-4; D call uncertain. The germline V and J ends were trimmed by 5 bases and 3 bases, with 13 bases remaining between them. In germline, CDR1 is LGHNA, CDR2 YNFKEQ. CDR3 length: 15 residues. The DNA of the CDR3 is TGTGCCAGCAGCGCGGCAGTGACGCCTAATGAAAAACTGTTTTTT. Its translation: CASSAAVTPNEKLFF.

This chain joins TRBV4-3 and TRBJ2-7; D remains ambiguous. This CDR3 is built from 14 residues. The germline CDR1 and CDR2 sequences are LGHNA and YSLEER. V lost 0 bases to trimming and J lost 2 bases, with 8 bases between them. CDR3 sequence (DNA): TGCGCCAGCAGCCAAGATACATATACCTACGAGCAGTACTTC. This translates into CASSQDTYTYEQYF.

This clone showed up just once. Different DNA sequences within this sample yield the same CDR3. The chain couples TRBV3-1 (or the pseudogene TRBV3-2) to TRBJ2-2; the D is unclear. The CDR3 extends over 13 amino acids. CDR1 and CDR2 (germline): LGHDT, YNNKEL (reference sequence). V shed 0 bases and J shed 6 bases, with 5 bases lying between them. CDR3: CASSQEGSGELFF. CDR3 DNA sequence: TGTGCCAGCAGCCAAGAGGGATCCGGGGAGCTGTTTTTT.

The V call is TRBV3-1 (or the pseudogene TRBV3-2), the J call TRBJ1-6; maybe TRBD1 (6 bases). Germline CDR1 reads LGHDT; CDR2 reads YNNKEL (reference sequence). The V end lost 0 bases, the J end lost 7 bases, and 10 bases lay between the germline ends. The CDR3 sequence is 15 residues long. CDR3 sequence reads: CASSQETGSNSPLHF. CDR3 DNA: TGTGCCAGCAGCCAAGAGACAGGATCAAATTCACCCCTCCACTTT.

The gene calls are TRBV30 and TRBJ1-5; no definite D call. The CDR3 totals 14 residues. Looked up from germline, CDR1 is GTSNPN and CDR2 is SVGIG (reference sequence). The V gene lost 2 bases and the J gene lost 1 base, with 9 bases spanning the gap. The CDR3 DNA reads as TGTGCCTGGAGTTCTGGTATCAGCAATCAGCCCCAGCATTTT. This sequence encodes CAWSSGISNQPQHF.